The sequence of this T cell receptor beta chain was determined in a study of shared clonotypes between healthy human individuals. Study background: A few men and a couple of women, aged 18 to 49, were donors.

Naive CD8 populations comprised CD45RO-negative cells positively selected for CCR7, excluding terminally differentiated effector memory CD45RA+ cells. Whole-study results and caveats: The rarefaction results pointed to incomplete sorted-subset sequencing despite large depth.

Germline CDR1 MNHNY, CDR2 SVGAGI (reference sequence). The CDR3 spans 14 residues. Trimming removed 6 bases from V and 7 bases from J; junction bases left unmatched: 8. Concerning this clone itself: No antigen is known for it.

Clones were read by immunoSEQ multiplex PCR, and TCRdb kept only the in-frame ones, dropping some. Found here are around 1.9 million clones, about 92% of them singletons; the top ten hold roughly 1.7%. The clonotype was recovered from a young man in good health. Some clones in this sample may be carry-over from other donors' samples. The specimen was naive CD8+ T cells from PBMCs. The V gene is TRBV6-6, the J gene TRBJ2-2, with 7 bases lining up with TRBD2. DNA for the CDR3: TGTGCCAGCAGGGAGACTAGCAGTGTCGGGGAGCTGTTTTTT. Translating gives CASRETSSVGELFF.